This TCR beta chain originates from a study of Graves' ophthalmopathy and Graves' hyperthyroidism. About the study: Before any treatment, peripheral blood was taken at the initial diagnosis.

This clonotype was counted between two and nine times. This CDR3 has 15 amino acids. V was trimmed by 6 bases and J by 3 bases, leaving 12 bases between them. Per the germline V gene, CDR1 is MGHDK and CDR2 is SYGVNS. The study amplified TCR beta CDR3 regions using RNA transcripts. First-round RT-PCR used HTBI primers; second-round multiplex PCR followed. One entry per CDR3 protein results from TCRdb running MiXCR on the multiplex PCR reads. Of about 740,000 distinct CDR3 sequences in the sample, roughly 40% were seen once. Input material: peripheral blood. This sequence was found in an adult man with Graves' ophthalmopathy. V is TRBV25-1 and J is TRBJ1-6; TRBD1 is a possible D gene (6 bases). CDR3 sequence (DNA): TGTGCCAGCAGCCAAGGGACACACTATAATTCACCCCTCCACTTT. Encoded protein: CASSQGTHYNSPLHF.